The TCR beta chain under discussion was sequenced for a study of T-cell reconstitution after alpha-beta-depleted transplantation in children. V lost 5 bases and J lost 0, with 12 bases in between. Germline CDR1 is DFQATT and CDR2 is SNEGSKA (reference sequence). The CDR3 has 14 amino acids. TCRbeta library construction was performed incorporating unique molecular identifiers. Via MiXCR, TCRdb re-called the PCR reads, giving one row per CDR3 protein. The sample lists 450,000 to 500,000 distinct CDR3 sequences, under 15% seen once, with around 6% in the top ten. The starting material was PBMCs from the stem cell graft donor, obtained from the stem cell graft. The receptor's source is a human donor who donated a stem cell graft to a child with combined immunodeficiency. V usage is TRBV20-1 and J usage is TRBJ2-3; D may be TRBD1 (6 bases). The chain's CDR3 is CSALQGTSTDTQYF. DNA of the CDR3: TGCAGTGCTTTACAGGGAACTAGCACAGATACGCAGTATTTT.